This T cell receptor (beta chain) is drawn from a study of response to subunit inactivated influenza vaccine. The CDR3 sequence is 15 residues long. CDR1 is MNHEY and CDR2 is SVGEGT in the germline V gene. V lost 4 bases and J 1 base, leaving 13 bases between the germline ends. This clonotype appeared a few times. Its specificity is unknown. TCRdb analysed the RT-PCR reads with MiXCR anew, one entry per CDR3 protein. Among a few hundred thousand distinct CDR3 sequences listed, 12% to 15% were seen once. Study observations and caveats: Every seasonal influenza vaccination brings in few new T cells, the authors suggested.

The source material was PBMCs from blood, sampled roughly 12 days after vaccination. The sequence was obtained from a man in his fifties or sixties who received an inactivated influenza vaccine. The chain couples TRBV6-2 or TRBV6-3 to TRBJ2-5; D gene ambiguous. The CDR3, as DNA: TGTGCCAGCAGTTTAGGACCTGGCCTCCAAGAGACCCAGTACTTC. Amino acids: CASSLGPGLQETQYF.